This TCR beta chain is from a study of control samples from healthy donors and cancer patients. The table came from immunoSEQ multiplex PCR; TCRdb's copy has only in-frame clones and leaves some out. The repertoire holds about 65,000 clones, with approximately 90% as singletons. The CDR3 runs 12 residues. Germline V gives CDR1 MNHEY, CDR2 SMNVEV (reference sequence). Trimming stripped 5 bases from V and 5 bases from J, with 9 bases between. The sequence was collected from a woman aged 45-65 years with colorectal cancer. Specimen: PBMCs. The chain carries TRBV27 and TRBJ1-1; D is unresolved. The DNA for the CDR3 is TGTGCCAGCAGTCCCGGACCAACTGAAGCTTTCTTT. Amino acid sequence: CASSPGPTEAFF.